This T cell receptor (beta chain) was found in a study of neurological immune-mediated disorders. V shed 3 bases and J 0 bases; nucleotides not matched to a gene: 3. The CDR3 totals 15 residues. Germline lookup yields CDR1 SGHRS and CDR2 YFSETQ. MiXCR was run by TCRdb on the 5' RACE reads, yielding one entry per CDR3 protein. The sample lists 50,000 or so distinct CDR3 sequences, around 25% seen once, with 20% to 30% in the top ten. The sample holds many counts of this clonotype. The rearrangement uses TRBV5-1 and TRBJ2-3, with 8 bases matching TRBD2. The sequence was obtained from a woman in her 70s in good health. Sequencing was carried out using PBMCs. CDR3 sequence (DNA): TGCGCCAGCAGCTCCTTAGCGGGAAGCACAGATACGCAGTATTTT. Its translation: CASSSLAGSTDTQYF.